A selection of T cell receptor beta chains follows, all from one sample in a study of shared clonotypes between healthy human individuals. The repertoire was sequenced with immunoSEQ multiplex PCR; TCRdb's copy has only in-frame clones and lacks some. Counted here are some 1.5 million clones, about 96% occurring once; the ten biggest clones make up 0.95% to 1.5%. The sequenced material came from naive CD4+ T cells sorted from blood. The origin of the receptors is a man younger than 45 in good health. Both conserved end residues are part of each CDR3. The order of the fields is clone size, D gene, V gene, J gene, CDR3 DNA, CDR3 protein. The D gene is left open where the match is weak. Expanded clones are given a class, and other clones once, few, many or no size at all.

clone size: .
D gene: TRBD1
V gene: TRBV28
J gene: TRBJ1-5
CDR3 DNA: TGTGCCAGCAGTTATATTGTGGACAGGGGTAGGAGCAATCAGCCCCAGCATTTT
CDR3 protein: CASSYIVDRGRSNQPQHF

clone size: .
D gene: .
V gene: TRBV30
J gene: TRBJ1-5
CDR3 DNA: TGTGCCTGGAGTGTTGCCCAGCTACCTCATCAGCCCCAGCATTTT
CDR3 protein: CAWSVAQLPHQPQHF

clone size: .
D gene: .
V gene: TRBV7-9
J gene: TRBJ2-7
CDR3 DNA: TGTGCCAGCCTATCTAGTTCGGGTCCGAACGAGCAGTACTTC
CDR3 protein: CASLSSSGPNEQYF

clone size: .
D gene: .
V gene: TRBV6-5
J gene: TRBJ1-3
CDR3 DNA: TGTGCCAGCAGCATACACTGGAGGTCTGGAAACACCATATATTTT
CDR3 protein: CASSIHWRSGNTIYF

clone size: .
D gene: .
V gene: TRBV9
J gene: TRBJ2-3
CDR3 DNA: TGTGCCAGCAGCGTAGGAGGGCAGGGTACGCAGTATTTT
CDR3 protein: CASSVGGQGTQYF

clone size: .
D gene: TRBD2
V gene: TRBV11-3
J gene: TRBJ2-1
CDR3 DNA: TGTGCCAGCAGCTTAGCCGGGACTAAAGTTGAGCAGTTCTTC
CDR3 protein: CASSLAGTKVEQFF

clone size: .
D gene: .
V gene: TRBV6-1
J gene: TRBJ2-1
CDR3 DNA: TGTGCCAGCAGTGTTTTGGGCGGGACCCAGGCATCCTACAATGAGCAGTTCTTC
CDR3 protein: CASSVLGGTQASYNEQFF

clone size: .
D gene: .
V gene: TRBV2
J gene: TRBJ2-7
CDR3 DNA: TGTGCCAGCGGTACCGGGACGGCACCCTACGAGCAGTACTTC
CDR3 protein: CASGTGTAPYEQYF

clone size: .
D gene: .
V gene: TRBV4-3
J gene: TRBJ2-7
CDR3 DNA: TGCGCCAGCAGCCAGTCGACTAGGTACGAGCAGTACTTC
CDR3 protein: CASSQSTRYEQYF

clone size: .
D gene: TRBD1
V gene: TRBV19
J gene: TRBJ2-1
CDR3 DNA: TGTGCCAGTAGGATGACTCTACAGGGGCGCAATGAGCAGTTCTTC
CDR3 protein: CASRMTLQGRNEQFF

clone size: .
D gene: TRBD2
V gene: TRBV11-2
J gene: TRBJ2-7
CDR3 DNA: TGTGCCAGCACCTACTGGACTAGCGGGAGCGAGCAGTACTTC
CDR3 protein: CASTYWTSGSEQYF

clone size: .
D gene: TRBD1
V gene: TRBV4-1
J gene: TRBJ1-4
CDR3 DNA: TGCGCCAGCAGCCATGGGGACAGGGCCAAGGATAATGAAAAACTGTTTTTT
CDR3 protein: CASSHGDRAKDNEKLFF

clone size: .
D gene: .
V gene: TRBV5-1
J gene: TRBJ1-2
CDR3 DNA: TGCGCCAGCAGCGGAGACGGAGTTAGGCGCTACACCTTC
CDR3 protein: CASSGDGVRRYTF

clone size: few
D gene: .
V gene: TRBV5-1
J gene: TRBJ1-5
CDR3 DNA: TGCGCCAGCAGCCTAGATCAGCCCCAGCATTTT
CDR3 protein: CASSLDQPQHF

clone size: .
D gene: .
V gene: TRBV4-1
J gene: TRBJ2-7
CDR3 DNA: TGCGCCAGCAGCCAAGATCTCCAGGGTCCCTACGAGCAGTACTTC
CDR3 protein: CASSQDLQGPYEQYF

clone size: .
D gene: TRBD1
V gene: TRBV15
J gene: TRBJ1-5
CDR3 DNA: TGTGCCACCAGCAATTCCCGGGACAGGAATCAGCCCCAGCATTTT
CDR3 protein: CATSNSRDRNQPQHF

clone size: .
D gene: .
V gene: TRBV6-5
J gene: TRBJ2-7
CDR3 DNA: TGTGCCAGCACCCAAGGGGGGACTCACTACGAGCAGTACTTC
CDR3 protein: CASTQGGTHYEQYF

clone size: .
D gene: TRBD2
V gene: TRBV2
J gene: TRBJ2-7
CDR3 DNA: TGTGCCAGCAAAGGGGGACTAGCGTCCTACGAGCAGTACTTC
CDR3 protein: CASKGGLASYEQYF

clone size: .
D gene: TRBD1
V gene: TRBV5-1
J gene: TRBJ1-1
CDR3 DNA: TGCGCCAGCAGCTTGCCCTCCGGGACAGGGAGGTCGGTAACTGAAGCTTTCTTT
CDR3 protein: CASSLPSGTGRSVTEAFF

clone size: once
D gene: .
V gene: TRBV5-6
J gene: TRBJ2-2
CDR3 DNA: TGTGCCAGCAGCTTCTTCGCGAACACCGGGGAGCTGTTTTTT
CDR3 protein: CASSFFANTGELFF

clone size: .
D gene: TRBD1
V gene: TRBV5-1
J gene: TRBJ1-3
CDR3 DNA: TGCGCCAGCAGTTTTTCCGGGACAGGGGTCTCTGGAAACACCATATATTTT
CDR3 protein: CASSFSGTGVSGNTIYF

clone size: .
D gene: .
V gene: TRBV18
J gene: TRBJ1-3
CDR3 DNA: TGTGCCAGCTCACCACCGGGCGGACAGAGAGCTGGAAACACCATATATTTT
CDR3 protein: CASSPPGGQRAGNTIYF

clone size: .
D gene: .
V gene: TRBV7-9
J gene: TRBJ2-7
CDR3 DNA: TGTGCCAGCAGCCCCAGGGCGCCATTTTCTGAGCAGTACTTC
CDR3 protein: CASSPRAPFSEQYF

clone size: .
D gene: .
V gene: TRBV18
J gene: TRBJ2-2
CDR3 DNA: TGTGCCAGCTCAACCGGGACGGCCGGGGAGCTGTTTTTT
CDR3 protein: CASSTGTAGELFF

clone size: .
D gene: TRBD2
V gene: TRBV7-6
J gene: TRBJ2-7
CDR3 DNA: TGTGCCAGCAGCCCCGGGAGGGACTACGAGCAGTACTTC
CDR3 protein: CASSPGRDYEQYF

clone size: .
D gene: .
V gene: TRBV5-4
J gene: TRBJ2-3
CDR3 DNA: TGTGCCAGCAGGAGCACAGATACGCAGTATTTT
CDR3 protein: CASRSTDTQYF

clone size: .
D gene: .
V gene: TRBV7-9
J gene: TRBJ2-7
CDR3 DNA: TGTGCCAGCAGCTTACTCGAGGGGGTGGAGCAGTACTTC
CDR3 protein: CASSLLEGVEQYF

clone size: .
D gene: .
V gene: TRBV23-1
J gene: TRBJ2-2
CDR3 DNA: TGCGCCAGCAGTCTGAACACCGGGGAGCTGTTTTTT
CDR3 protein: CASSLNTGELFF

clone size: .
D gene: .
V gene: TRBV4-1
J gene: TRBJ2-5
CDR3 DNA: TGCGCCAGCAGCCAAGAAGGTCCGACAGCCAGACTAACCCCCCGCCAAGAGACCCAGTACTTC
CDR3 protein: CASSQEGPTARLTPRQETQYF

clone size: once
D gene: TRBD1
V gene: TRBV18
J gene: TRBJ2-7
CDR3 DNA: TGTGCCAGCTCACTACTGCCCCTACAGGGGCCATCTGGGGACGAGCAGTACTTC
CDR3 protein: CASSLLPLQGPSGDEQYF

clone size: .
D gene: .
V gene: TRBV28
J gene: TRBJ2-1
CDR3 DNA: TGTGCCAGCAGTTTATGGACCACGAGAAGGGCCAATGAGCAGTTCTTC
CDR3 protein: CASSLWTTRRANEQFF

clone size: few
D gene: TRBD2
V gene: TRBV9
J gene: TRBJ2-3
CDR3 DNA: TGTGCCAGCAGCGTTGACGGGAGGTTGTCAGATACGCAGTATTTT
CDR3 protein: CASSVDGRLSDTQYF

clone size: .
D gene: TRBD1
V gene: TRBV28
J gene: TRBJ2-1
CDR3 DNA: TGTGCCAGCAGTGGGGTGGGGACAGCCTACCACCGGACCTACAATGAGCAGTTCTTC
CDR3 protein: CASSGVGTAYHRTYNEQFF

clone size: .
D gene: TRBD2
V gene: TRBV5-4
J gene: TRBJ2-3
CDR3 DNA: TGTGCCAGCAGCTCAGGACTAGCGGGAGTCACAGATACGCAGTATTTT
CDR3 protein: CASSSGLAGVTDTQYF

clone size: .
D gene: .
V gene: TRBV18
J gene: TRBJ2-7
CDR3 DNA: TGTGCCAGCTCACCACTTCAGGGACCCGAGCAGTACTTC
CDR3 protein: CASSPLQGPEQYF

clone size: .
D gene: .
V gene: TRBV30
J gene: TRBJ2-7
CDR3 DNA: TGTGCCTGGAATCTAGCGAGGTACGAGCAGTACTTC
CDR3 protein: CAWNLARYEQYF

clone size: .
D gene: TRBD1
V gene: TRBV19
J gene: TRBJ2-5
CDR3 DNA: TGTGCCAGTAGTGCACTTCTCACAGGGGAAGAGACCCAGTACTTC
CDR3 protein: CASSALLTGEETQYF

clone size: .
D gene: TRBD2
V gene: TRBV15
J gene: TRBJ2-3
CDR3 DNA: TGTGCCACCGAGGCCGTTTATGAAGCGGGAGTTACAGATACGCAGTATTTT
CDR3 protein: CATEAVYEAGVTDTQYF

clone size: few
D gene: .
V gene: TRBV27
J gene: TRBJ2-7
CDR3 DNA: TGTGCCAGCAGCAGAGACGGAAATCAGTACTTC
CDR3 protein: CASSRDGNQYF

clone size: .
D gene: TRBD1
V gene: TRBV5-5
J gene: TRBJ2-5
CDR3 DNA: TGTGCCAGCAGCTTGGGGACAGGGGTCTTACAGACCCAGTACTTC
CDR3 protein: CASSLGTGVLQTQYF

clone size: .
D gene: .
V gene: TRBV28
J gene: TRBJ2-7
CDR3 DNA: TGTGCCAGCAGCCCGGGGACCGGGGGCGAGCAGTACTTC
CDR3 protein: CASSPGTGGEQYF

clone size: .
D gene: .
V gene: TRBV11-2
J gene: TRBJ2-7
CDR3 DNA: TGTGCCAGCAGCTTAAGAACGCCGTACGAGCAGTACTTC
CDR3 protein: CASSLRTPYEQYF

clone size: .
D gene: .
V gene: TRBV29-1
J gene: TRBJ2-5
CDR3 DNA: TGCGCGGGGTTGGGGGAGACCCAGTACTTC
CDR3 protein: CAGLGETQYF

clone size: .
D gene: .
V gene: TRBV5-4
J gene: TRBJ2-1
CDR3 DNA: TGTGCCAGCAGCTCTGGCAATGAGCAGTTCTTC
CDR3 protein: CASSSGNEQFF

clone size: .
D gene: TRBD2
V gene: TRBV11-2
J gene: TRBJ2-2
CDR3 DNA: TGTGCCAGCAGCTTACTAGCGGGAACCGGGGAGCTGTTTTTT
CDR3 protein: CASSLLAGTGELFF

clone size: .
D gene: .
V gene: TRBV27
J gene: TRBJ2-1
CDR3 DNA: TGTGCCAGCAGTTATCTAGGTGGGACGGTCAATGAGCAGTTCTTC
CDR3 protein: CASSYLGGTVNEQFF

clone size: .
D gene: .
V gene: TRBV19
J gene: TRBJ1-4
CDR3 DNA: TGTGCCAGCGGACCGTCTAATGAAAAACTGTTTTTT
CDR3 protein: CASGPSNEKLFF

clone size: .
D gene: TRBD2
V gene: TRBV25-1
J gene: TRBJ2-1
CDR3 DNA: TGTGCCAGCAGTGAACATAGCGGGAGGCGAGGGCGGGATGAGCAGTTCTTC
CDR3 protein: CASSEHSGRRGRDEQFF

clone size: .
D gene: .
V gene: TRBV5-1
J gene: TRBJ2-1
CDR3 DNA: TGCGCCAGCAGCTGGGGCGACATAGAGAACAATGAGCAGTTCTTC
CDR3 protein: CASSWGDIENNEQFF

clone size: .
D gene: .
V gene: TRBV5-1
J gene: TRBJ2-1
CDR3 DNA: TGCGCCAGCAGCTTTTCCCGGGGTAGCTCCTACAATGAGCAGTTCTTC
CDR3 protein: CASSFSRGSSYNEQFF

clone size: .
D gene: .
V gene: TRBV28
J gene: TRBJ2-7
CDR3 DNA: TGTGCCAGCAGTTTTGGGGTAGGGATCTCCTACGAGCAGTACTTC
CDR3 protein: CASSFGVGISYEQYF

clone size: .
D gene: TRBD2
V gene: TRBV29-1
J gene: TRBJ2-5
CDR3 DNA: TGCAGCGTTGCAGGGAGGGCGCGGGAGACCCAGTACTTC
CDR3 protein: CSVAGRARETQYF